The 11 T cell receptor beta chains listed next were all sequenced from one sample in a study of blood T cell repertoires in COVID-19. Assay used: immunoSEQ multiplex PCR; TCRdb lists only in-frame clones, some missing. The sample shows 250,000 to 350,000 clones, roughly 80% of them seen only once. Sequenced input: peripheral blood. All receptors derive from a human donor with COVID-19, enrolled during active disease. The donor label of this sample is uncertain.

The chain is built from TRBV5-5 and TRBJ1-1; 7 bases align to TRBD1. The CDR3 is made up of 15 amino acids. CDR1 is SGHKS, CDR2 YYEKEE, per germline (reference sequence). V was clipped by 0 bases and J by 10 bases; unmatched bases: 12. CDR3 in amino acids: CASSLGATGPGGAFF. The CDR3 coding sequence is TGTGCCAGCAGCTTGGGGGCGACAGGGCCTGGGGGAGCTTTCTTT.

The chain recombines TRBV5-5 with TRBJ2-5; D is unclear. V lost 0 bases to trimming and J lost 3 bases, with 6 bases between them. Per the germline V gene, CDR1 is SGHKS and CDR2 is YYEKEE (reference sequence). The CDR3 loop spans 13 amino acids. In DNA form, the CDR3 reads TGTGCCAGCAGCTTGGGGTCAGAAGAGACCCAGTACTTC. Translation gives CASSLGSEETQYF.

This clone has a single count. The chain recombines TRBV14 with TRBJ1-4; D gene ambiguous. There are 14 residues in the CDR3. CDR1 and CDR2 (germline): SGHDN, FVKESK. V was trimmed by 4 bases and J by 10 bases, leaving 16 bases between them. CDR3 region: CASSLGPRSGKLFF. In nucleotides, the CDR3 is TGTGCCAGCAGCCTCGGTCCGAGAAGTGGAAAACTGTTTTTT. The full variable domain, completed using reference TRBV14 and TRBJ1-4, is EAGVTQFPSHSVIEKGQTVTLRCDPISGHDNLYWYRRVMGKEIKFLLHFVKESKQDESGMPNNRFLAERTGGTYSTLKVQPAELEDSGVYFCASSLGPRSGKLFFGSGTQLSVL.

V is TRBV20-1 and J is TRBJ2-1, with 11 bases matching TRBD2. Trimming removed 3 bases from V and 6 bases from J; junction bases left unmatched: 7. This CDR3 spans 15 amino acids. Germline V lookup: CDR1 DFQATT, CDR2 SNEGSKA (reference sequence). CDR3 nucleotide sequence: TGCAGTGCTAGTGCTTCTAGCGGGAGGCCCAATGAGCAGTTCTTC. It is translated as CSASASSGRPNEQFF.

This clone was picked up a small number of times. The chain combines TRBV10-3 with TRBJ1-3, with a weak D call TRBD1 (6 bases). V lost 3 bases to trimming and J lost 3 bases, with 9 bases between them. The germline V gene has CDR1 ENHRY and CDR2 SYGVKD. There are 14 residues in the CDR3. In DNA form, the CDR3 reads TGTGCCATCAGTGAACAGGGCGTTGGAAACACCATATATTTT. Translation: CAISEQGVGNTIYF.

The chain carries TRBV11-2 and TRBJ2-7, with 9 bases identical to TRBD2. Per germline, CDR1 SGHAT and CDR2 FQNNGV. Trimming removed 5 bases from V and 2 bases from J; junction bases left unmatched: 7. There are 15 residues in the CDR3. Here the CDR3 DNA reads TGTGCCAGCAGCCCTGGGCCTAGCGGGGCCTACGAGCAGTACTTC. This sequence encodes CASSPGPSGAYEQYF.

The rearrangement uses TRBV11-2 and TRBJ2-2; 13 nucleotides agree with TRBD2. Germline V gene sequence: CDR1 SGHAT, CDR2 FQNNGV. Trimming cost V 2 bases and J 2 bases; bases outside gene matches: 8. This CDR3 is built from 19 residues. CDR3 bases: TGTGCCAGCAGCTTAAGGAGGGGACTAGCGGGACCTAACACCGGGGAGCTGTTTTTT. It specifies CASSLRRGLAGPNTGELFF.

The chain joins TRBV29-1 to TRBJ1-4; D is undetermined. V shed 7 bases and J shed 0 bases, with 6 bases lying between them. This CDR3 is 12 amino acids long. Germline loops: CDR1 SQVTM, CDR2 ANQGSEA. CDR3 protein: CSATSTNEKLFF. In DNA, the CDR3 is TGCAGCGCAACTTCAACTAATGAAAAACTGTTTTTT.

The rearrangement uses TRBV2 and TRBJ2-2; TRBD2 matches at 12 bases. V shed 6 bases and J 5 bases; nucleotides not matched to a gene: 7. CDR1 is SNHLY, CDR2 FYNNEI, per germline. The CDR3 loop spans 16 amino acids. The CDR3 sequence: CASRRLAGVGTGELFF. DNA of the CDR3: TGTGCCAGCAGAAGACTAGCGGGAGTGGGGACCGGGGAGCTGTTTTTT.

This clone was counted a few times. The CDR3 loop reads CASSLSVSSEQFF. The CDR3, as DNA: TGCGCCAGCAGCTTGAGCGTCTCGAGTGAGCAGTTCTTC. The chain joins TRBV5-1 to TRBJ2-1; D unresolved. Trimming took 1 base from V and 9 from J, leaving 11 bases between them. The CDR3 is 13 amino acids. Looked up from germline, CDR1 is SGHRS and CDR2 is YFSETQ.

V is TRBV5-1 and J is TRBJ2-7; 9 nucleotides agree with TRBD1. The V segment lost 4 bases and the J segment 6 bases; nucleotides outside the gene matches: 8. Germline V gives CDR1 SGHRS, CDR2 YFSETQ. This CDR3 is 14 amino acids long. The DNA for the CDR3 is TGCGCCAGCAGCGAGGGACAGGGCCTCGGCGAGCAGTACTTC. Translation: CASSEGQGLGEQYF.